This T cell receptor beta chain was documented in a study of T cells after yellow fever vaccination. Study background: Preparation of fractions with low cell numbers was performed using SMART-Seq v4 Ultra Low Input. Overall study results and limits: Shared CD4/CD8 clonotypes were a small share, likely from convergent recombination. Post-booster repertoires contained most primary-vaccination clones again (96% CD4, 85% to 90% CD8).

This clonotype was seen at least ten times. As yet, its antigen is unknown. Generation of TCR cDNA used 5'RACE template switching (which added a universal primer site and UMIs). From the 5' RACE reads, TCRdb called clonotypes with MiXCR, one entry per CDR3 protein. The top ten clones hold about 14% of a sample with just under 600,000 distinct CDR3 sequences, roughly 13% of them seen once. The sample in question was PBMCs, obtained on the day of the yellow fever booster vaccination. The sequence came from a man aged 25-45 years who received the YFV17D yellow fever vaccine.

CDR3: CASSLDGHQPQHF. Here the CDR3 DNA reads TGTGCCAGCAGCTTGGACGGCCATCAGCCCCAGCATTTT. The chain couples TRBV5-6 to TRBJ1-5; D is unresolved. Germline V gives CDR1 SGHDT, CDR2 YYEEEE. Trimming cost V 0 bases and J 5 bases, with 6 bases left between them. The CDR3 consists of 13 residues.